The following is a TCR beta chain sequence with its context. The data were taken from a study of blood T cell repertoires in COVID-19. Sequenced by immunoSEQ multiplex PCR; TCRdb stores in-frame clones only, minus some. The sample has approximately 210,000 clones; approximately 78% are singletons. This CDR3 region has 14 residues. CDR1 and CDR2 (germline): LGHDT, YNNKEL (reference sequence). V was shortened by 4 bases and J by 3 bases, with 9 bases between the two germline ends. Sample: peripheral blood. This rearrangement joins TRBV3-1 (or the pseudogene TRBV3-2) to TRBJ2-2; D gene ambiguous. This sequence originates from a woman in her thirties or forties with acute or convalescent COVID-19. Here the CDR3 reads CASSPSRDTGELFF. The CDR3 DNA reads as TGTGCCAGCAGCCCCAGTCGGGACACCGGGGAGCTGTTTTTT.